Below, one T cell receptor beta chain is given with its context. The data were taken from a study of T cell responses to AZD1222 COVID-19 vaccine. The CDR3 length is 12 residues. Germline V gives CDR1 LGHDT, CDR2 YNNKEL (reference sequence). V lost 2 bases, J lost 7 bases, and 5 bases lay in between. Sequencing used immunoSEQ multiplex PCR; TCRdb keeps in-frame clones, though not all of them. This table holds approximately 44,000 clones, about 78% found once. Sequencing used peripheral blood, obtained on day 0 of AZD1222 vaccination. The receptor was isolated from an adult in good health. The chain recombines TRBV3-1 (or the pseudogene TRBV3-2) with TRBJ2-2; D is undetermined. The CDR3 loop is CASSQQYGELFF. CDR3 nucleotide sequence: TGTGCCAGCAGCCAACAGTACGGGGAGCTGTTTTTT.